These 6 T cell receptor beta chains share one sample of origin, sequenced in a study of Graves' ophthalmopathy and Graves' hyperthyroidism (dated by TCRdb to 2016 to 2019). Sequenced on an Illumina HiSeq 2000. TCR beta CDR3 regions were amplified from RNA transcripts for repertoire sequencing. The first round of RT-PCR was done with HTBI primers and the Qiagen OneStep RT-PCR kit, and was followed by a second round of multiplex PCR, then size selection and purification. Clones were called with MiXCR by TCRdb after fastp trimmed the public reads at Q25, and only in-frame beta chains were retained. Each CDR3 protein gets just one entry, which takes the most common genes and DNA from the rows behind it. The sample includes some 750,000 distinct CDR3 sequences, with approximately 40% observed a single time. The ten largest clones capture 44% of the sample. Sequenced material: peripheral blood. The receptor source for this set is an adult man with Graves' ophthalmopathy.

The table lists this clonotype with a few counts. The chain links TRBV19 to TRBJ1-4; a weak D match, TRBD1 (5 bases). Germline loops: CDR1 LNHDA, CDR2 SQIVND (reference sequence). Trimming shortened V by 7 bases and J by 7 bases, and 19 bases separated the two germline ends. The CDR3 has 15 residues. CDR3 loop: CASTTRDPGAEKLFF. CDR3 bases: TGTGCCAGTACCACCAGGGACCCTGGGGCTGAAAAACTGTTTTTT.

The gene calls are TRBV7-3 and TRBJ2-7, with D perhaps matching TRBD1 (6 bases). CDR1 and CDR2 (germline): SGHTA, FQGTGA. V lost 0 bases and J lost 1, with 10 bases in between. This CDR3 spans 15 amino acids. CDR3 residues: CASSLTKGTSYEQYF. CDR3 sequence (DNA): TGTGCCAGCAGCTTAACCAAGGGGACATCCTACGAGCAGTACTTC.

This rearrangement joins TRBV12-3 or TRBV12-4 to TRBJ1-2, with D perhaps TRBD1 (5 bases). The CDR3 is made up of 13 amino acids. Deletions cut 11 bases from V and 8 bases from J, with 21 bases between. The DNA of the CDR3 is TGTGCCCCCCCGAGACAGACCCGAGAGGGCTACACCTTC. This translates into CAPPRQTREGYTF.

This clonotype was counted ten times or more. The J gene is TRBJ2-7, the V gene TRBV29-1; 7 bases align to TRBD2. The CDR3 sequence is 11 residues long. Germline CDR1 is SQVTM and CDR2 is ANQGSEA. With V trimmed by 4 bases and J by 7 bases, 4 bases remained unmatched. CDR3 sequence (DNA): TGCAGCGTTGTGGTGGGGGGGGAGCAGTACTTC. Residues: CSVVVGGEQYF.

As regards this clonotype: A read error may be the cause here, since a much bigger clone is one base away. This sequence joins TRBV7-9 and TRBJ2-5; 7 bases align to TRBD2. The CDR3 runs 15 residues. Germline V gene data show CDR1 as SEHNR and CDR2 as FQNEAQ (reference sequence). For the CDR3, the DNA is TGTGCCAGCGGCTTAATCCAGGGAGCGGGGGAGACCCAGTACTTC. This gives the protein CASGLIQGAGETQYF. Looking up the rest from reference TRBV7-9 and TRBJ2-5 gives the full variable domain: DTGVSQNPRHKITKRGQNVTFRCDPISEHNRLYWYRQTLGQGPEFLTYFQNEAQLEKSRLLSDRFSAERPKGSFSTLEIQRTEQGDSAMYLCASGLIQGAGETQYFGPGTRLLVL.

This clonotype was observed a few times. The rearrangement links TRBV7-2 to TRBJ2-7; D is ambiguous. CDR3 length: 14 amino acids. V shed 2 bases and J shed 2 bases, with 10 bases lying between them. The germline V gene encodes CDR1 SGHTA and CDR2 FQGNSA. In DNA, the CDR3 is TGTGCCAGCAGCTTAAATCCGGGCCCCTACGAGCAGTACTTC. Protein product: CASSLNPGPYEQYF.